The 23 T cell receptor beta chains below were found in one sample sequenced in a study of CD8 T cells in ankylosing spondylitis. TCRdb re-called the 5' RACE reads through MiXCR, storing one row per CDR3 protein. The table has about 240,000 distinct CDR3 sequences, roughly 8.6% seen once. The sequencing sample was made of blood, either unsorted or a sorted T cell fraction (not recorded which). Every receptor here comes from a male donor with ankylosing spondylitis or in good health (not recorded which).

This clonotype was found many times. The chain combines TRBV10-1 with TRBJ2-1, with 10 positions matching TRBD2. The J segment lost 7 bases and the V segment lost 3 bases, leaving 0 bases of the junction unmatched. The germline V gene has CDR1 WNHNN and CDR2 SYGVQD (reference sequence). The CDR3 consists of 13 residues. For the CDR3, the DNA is TGCGCCAGCAGTGAACTAGCGGGAAATGAGCAGTTCTTC. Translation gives CASSELAGNEQFF.

CDR3: CSAEDRVDGYTF. In nucleotides, the CDR3 is TGCAGTGCTGAAGACAGGGTGGATGGCTACACCTTC. V is TRBV20-1 and J is TRBJ1-2, with 7 positions matching TRBD1. The CDR3 runs 12 residues. J gave up 6 bases and V 5 bases, and 6 bases lay outside the gene matches. Per germline, CDR1 DFQATT and CDR2 SNEGSKA (reference sequence).

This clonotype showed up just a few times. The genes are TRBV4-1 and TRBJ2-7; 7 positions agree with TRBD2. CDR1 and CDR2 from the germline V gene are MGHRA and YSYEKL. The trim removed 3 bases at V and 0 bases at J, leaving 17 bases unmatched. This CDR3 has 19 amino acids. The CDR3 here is CASSHPLFMDGRSSYEQYF. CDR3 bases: TGCGCCAGCAGCCACCCCCTTTTCATGGACGGGAGGAGCTCCTACGAGCAGTACTTC.

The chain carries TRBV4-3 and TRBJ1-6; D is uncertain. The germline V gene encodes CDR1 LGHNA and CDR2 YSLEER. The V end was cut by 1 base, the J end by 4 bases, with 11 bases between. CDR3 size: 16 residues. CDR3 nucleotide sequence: TGCGCCAGCAGCCAAGGCCGGGGTCGGTATAATTCACCCCTCCACTTT. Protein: CASSQGRGRYNSPLHF.

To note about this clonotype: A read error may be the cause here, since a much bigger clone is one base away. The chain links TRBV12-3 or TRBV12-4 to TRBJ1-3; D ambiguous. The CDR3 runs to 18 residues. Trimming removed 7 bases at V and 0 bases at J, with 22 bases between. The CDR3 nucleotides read TGTGCCAGCACTCAGCCCAAGCCACCCGGGTCCTCTGGAAACACCATATATTTT. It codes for CASTQPKPPGSSGNTIYF.

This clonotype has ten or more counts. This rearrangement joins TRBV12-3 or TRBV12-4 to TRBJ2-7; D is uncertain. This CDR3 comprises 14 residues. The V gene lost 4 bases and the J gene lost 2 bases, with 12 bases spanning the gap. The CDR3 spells CASSSNLGTYEQYF. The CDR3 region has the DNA TGTGCCAGCAGTTCCAACTTGGGGACCTACGAGCAGTACTTC.

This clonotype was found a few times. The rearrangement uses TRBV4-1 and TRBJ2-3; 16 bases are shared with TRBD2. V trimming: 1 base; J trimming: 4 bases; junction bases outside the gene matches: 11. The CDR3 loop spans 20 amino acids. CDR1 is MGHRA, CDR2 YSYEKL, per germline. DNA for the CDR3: TGCGCCAGCAGCCAAGGGGGACAGGGGACTAGCGGGAGGGCCGCAGATACGCAGTATTTT. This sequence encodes CASSQGGQGTSGRAADTQYF.

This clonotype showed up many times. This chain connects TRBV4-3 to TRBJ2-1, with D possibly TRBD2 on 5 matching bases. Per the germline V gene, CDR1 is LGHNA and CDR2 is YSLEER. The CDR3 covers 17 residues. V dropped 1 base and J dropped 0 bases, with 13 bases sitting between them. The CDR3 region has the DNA TGCGCCAGCAGCCAAGCGCCACAGCGGACCTCCTACAATGAGCAGTTCTTC. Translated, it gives CASSQAPQRTSYNEQFF.

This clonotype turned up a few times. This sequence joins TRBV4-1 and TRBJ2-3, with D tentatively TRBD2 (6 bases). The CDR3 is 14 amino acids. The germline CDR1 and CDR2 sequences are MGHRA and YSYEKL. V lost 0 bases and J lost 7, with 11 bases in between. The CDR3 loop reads CASSQELGRHTQYF. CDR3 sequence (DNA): TGCGCCAGCAGCCAAGAACTAGGGAGGCATACGCAGTATTTT.

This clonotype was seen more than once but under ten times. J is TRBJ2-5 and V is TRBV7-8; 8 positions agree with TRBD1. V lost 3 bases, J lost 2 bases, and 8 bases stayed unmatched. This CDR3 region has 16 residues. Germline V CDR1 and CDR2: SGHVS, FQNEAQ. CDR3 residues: CASSLTPGQEQETQYF. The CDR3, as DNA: TGTGCCAGCAGCTTGACCCCGGGACAGGAACAAGAGACCCAGTACTTC.

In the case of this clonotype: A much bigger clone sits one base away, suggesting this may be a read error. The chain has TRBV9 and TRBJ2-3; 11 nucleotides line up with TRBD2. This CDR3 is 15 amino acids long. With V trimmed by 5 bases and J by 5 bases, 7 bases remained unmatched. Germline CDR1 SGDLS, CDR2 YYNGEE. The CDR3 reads CASREGTSGIDTQYF. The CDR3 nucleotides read TGTGCCAGCAGAGAGGGGACTAGCGGAATAGATACGCAGTATTTT. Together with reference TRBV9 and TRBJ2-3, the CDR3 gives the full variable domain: DSGVTQTPKHLITATGQRVTLRCSPRSGDLSVYWYQQSLDQGLQFLIQYYNGEERAKGNILERFSAQQFPDLHSELNLSSLELGDSALYFCASREGTSGIDTQYFGPGTRLTVL.

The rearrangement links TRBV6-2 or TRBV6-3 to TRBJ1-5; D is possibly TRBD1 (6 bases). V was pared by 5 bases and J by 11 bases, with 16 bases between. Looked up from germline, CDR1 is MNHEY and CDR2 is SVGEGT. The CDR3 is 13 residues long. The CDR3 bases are TGTGCCAGCAGTCCCGGGGGGGCCCGGGCCCAGCATTTT. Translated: CASSPGGARAQHF.

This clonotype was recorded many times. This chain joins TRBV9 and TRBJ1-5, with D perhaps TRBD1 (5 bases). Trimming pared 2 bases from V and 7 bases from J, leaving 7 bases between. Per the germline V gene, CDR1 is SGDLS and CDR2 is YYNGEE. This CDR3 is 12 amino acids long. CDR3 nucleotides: TGTGCCAGCAGCGTGGGGGACCAGCCCCAGCATTTT. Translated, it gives CASSVGDQPQHF. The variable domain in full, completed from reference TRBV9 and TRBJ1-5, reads DSGVTQTPKHLITATGQRVTLRCSPRSGDLSVYWYQQSLDQGLQFLIQYYNGEERAKGNILERFSAQQFPDLHSELNLSSLELGDSALYFCASSVGDQPQHFGDGTRLSIL.

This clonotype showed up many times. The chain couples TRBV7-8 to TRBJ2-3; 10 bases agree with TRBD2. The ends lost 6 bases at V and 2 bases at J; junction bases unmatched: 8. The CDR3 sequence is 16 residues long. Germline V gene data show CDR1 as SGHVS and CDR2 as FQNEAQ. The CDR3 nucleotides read TGTGCCAGCAGAGTATCGGGACTAGCGAACACAGATACGCAGTATTTT. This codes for CASRVSGLANTDTQYF.

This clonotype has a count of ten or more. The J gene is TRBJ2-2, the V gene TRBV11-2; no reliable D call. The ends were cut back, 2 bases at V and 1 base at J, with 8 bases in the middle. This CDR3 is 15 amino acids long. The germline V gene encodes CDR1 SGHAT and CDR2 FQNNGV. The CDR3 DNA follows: TGTGCCAGCAGCTTATACTCAGGGAACACCGGGGAGCTGTTTTTT. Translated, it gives CASSLYSGNTGELFF.

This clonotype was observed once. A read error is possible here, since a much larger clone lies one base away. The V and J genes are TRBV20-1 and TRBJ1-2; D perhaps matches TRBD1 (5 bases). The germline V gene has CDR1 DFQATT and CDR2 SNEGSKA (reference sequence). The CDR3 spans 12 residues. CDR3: CSARGLNQGYPF. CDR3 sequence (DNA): TGCAGTGCTAGAGGTCTAAATCAGGGCTACCCCTTC.

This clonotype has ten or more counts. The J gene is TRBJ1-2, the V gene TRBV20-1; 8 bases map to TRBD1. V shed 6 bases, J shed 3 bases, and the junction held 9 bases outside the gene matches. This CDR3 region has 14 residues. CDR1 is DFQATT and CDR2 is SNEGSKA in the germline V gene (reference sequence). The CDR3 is CSAADRVVDYGYTF. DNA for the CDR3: TGCAGTGCGGCGGACAGGGTAGTGGACTATGGCTACACCTTC.

CDR3 bases: TGCGCCAGCAGCTGGGGGACTAGCGGGGGATCCTACAATGAGCAGTTCTTC. It encodes CASSWGTSGGSYNEQFF. The rearrangement joins TRBV5-1 to TRBJ2-1; 14 positions agree with TRBD2. The length of the CDR3 is 17 residues. CDR1 and CDR2 from the germline V gene are SGHRS and YFSETQ. V was clipped by 3 bases and J by 1 base; unmatched bases: 3. The full variable domain, with the rest looked up from reference TRBV5-1 and TRBJ2-1, is KAGVTQTPRYLIKTRGQQVTLSCSPISGHRSVSWYQQTPGQGLQFLFEYFSETQRNKGNFPGRFSGRQFSNSRSEMNVSTLELGDSALYLCASSWGTSGGSYNEQFFGPGTRLTVL.

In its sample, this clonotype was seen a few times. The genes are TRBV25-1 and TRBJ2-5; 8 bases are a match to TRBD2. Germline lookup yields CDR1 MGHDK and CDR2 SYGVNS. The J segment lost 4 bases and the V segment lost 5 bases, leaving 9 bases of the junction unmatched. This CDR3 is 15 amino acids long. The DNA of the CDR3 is TGTGCCAGCAGTACCCCCGTCGGGAGGGGAGAGACCCAGTACTTC. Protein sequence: CASSTPVGRGETQYF.

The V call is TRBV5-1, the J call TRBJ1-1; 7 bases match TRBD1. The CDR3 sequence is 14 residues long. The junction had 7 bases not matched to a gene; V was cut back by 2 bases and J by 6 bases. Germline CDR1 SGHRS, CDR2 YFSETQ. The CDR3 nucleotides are TGCGCCAGCAGCTTTTATCAGGGGGGAGCTGAAGCTTTCTTT. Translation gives CASSFYQGGAEAFF. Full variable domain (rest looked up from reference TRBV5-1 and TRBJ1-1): KAGVTQTPRYLIKTRGQQVTLSCSPISGHRSVSWYQQTPGQGLQFLFEYFSETQRNKGNFPGRFSGRQFSNSRSEMNVSTLELGDSALYLCASSFYQGGAEAFFGQGTRLTVV.

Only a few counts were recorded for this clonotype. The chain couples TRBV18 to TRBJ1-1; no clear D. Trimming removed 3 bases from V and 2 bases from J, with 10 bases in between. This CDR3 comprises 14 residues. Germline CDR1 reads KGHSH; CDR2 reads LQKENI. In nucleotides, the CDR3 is TGTGCCAGCTCACCGGCAGTCGCTAACACTGAAGCTTTCTTT. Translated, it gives CASSPAVANTEAFF.

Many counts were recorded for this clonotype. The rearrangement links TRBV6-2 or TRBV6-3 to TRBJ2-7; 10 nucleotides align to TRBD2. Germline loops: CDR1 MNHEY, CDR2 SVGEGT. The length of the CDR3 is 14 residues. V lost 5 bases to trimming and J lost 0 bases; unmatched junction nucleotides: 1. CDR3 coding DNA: TGTGCCAGCAGTCCTAGCGGGAGCTCCTACGAGCAGTACTTC. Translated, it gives CASSPSGSSYEQYF.

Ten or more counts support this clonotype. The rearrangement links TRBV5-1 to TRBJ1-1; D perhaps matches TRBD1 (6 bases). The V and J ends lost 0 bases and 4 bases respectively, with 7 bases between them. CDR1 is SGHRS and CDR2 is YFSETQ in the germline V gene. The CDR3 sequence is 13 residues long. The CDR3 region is CASSLEQGTEAFF. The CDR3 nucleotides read TGCGCCAGCAGCTTGGAACAGGGCACTGAAGCTTTCTTT.